This T cell receptor beta chain derives from a study of T cells in Graves' hyperthyroidism and ophthalmopathy. At the level of the study: Peripheral blood was secured at the point of initial diagnosis, before any treatment.

After removal of 2 bases from V and 8 bases from J, the junction contained 10 bases not matched to a gene. Germline V lookup: CDR1 MNHEY, CDR2 SVGEGT. The CDR3 covers 15 residues. Note on this clonotype: Its antigen is undetermined.

Amplification yielded TCR beta CDR3 regions, with RNA transcripts as the source. Researchers ran a first-round RT-PCR on the TCR CDR3 using the HTBI primer set. TCRdb fed the multiplex PCR reads into MiXCR, producing one record per CDR3 protein. The data show about 350,000 distinct CDR3 sequences, around 15% seen once. Study-level points and caveats: Ophthalmopathy was told apart from stable hyperthyroidism by a 13 V-J model.

This rearrangement joins TRBV6-2 or TRBV6-3 to TRBJ1-2; 8 bases line up with TRBD1. The specimen was blood. The source is a woman in her sixties or seventies with Graves' ophthalmopathy. The CDR3, as DNA: TGTGCCAGCAGTTACGCCCCGGACAGGGATTGGGGCTACACCTTC. As protein: CASSYAPDRDWGYTF.